This TCR beta chain was captured by sequencing in a study of lymphopenia after photon versus proton radiotherapy. Whole-study results and caveats: Under photons, naive T cells and diversity fell while effector/memory populations rose.

Generated by immunoSEQ multiplex PCR, the TCRdb table keeps only in-frame clones and is missing some. The table has fewer than 65,000 clones, more than 75% seen once. In the case of this clone: Its antigen is not known.

This CDR3 spans 16 amino acids. In germline, CDR1 is MNHEY, CDR2 SMNVEV (reference sequence). Trimming removed 2 bases from V and 6 bases from J; junction bases left unmatched: 10. The clonotype was recovered from a man aged 35-49 years with gastric cancer. This specimen was peripheral blood, taken from a patient treated with photon-based radiotherapy. The chain carries TRBV27 and TRBJ2-5; 9 bases are a match to TRBD1. This CDR3 is CASSLRARDRVKTQYF. The CDR3 DNA follows: TGTGCCAGCAGTTTAAGGGCGAGGGACAGGGTCAAGACCCAGTACTTC.